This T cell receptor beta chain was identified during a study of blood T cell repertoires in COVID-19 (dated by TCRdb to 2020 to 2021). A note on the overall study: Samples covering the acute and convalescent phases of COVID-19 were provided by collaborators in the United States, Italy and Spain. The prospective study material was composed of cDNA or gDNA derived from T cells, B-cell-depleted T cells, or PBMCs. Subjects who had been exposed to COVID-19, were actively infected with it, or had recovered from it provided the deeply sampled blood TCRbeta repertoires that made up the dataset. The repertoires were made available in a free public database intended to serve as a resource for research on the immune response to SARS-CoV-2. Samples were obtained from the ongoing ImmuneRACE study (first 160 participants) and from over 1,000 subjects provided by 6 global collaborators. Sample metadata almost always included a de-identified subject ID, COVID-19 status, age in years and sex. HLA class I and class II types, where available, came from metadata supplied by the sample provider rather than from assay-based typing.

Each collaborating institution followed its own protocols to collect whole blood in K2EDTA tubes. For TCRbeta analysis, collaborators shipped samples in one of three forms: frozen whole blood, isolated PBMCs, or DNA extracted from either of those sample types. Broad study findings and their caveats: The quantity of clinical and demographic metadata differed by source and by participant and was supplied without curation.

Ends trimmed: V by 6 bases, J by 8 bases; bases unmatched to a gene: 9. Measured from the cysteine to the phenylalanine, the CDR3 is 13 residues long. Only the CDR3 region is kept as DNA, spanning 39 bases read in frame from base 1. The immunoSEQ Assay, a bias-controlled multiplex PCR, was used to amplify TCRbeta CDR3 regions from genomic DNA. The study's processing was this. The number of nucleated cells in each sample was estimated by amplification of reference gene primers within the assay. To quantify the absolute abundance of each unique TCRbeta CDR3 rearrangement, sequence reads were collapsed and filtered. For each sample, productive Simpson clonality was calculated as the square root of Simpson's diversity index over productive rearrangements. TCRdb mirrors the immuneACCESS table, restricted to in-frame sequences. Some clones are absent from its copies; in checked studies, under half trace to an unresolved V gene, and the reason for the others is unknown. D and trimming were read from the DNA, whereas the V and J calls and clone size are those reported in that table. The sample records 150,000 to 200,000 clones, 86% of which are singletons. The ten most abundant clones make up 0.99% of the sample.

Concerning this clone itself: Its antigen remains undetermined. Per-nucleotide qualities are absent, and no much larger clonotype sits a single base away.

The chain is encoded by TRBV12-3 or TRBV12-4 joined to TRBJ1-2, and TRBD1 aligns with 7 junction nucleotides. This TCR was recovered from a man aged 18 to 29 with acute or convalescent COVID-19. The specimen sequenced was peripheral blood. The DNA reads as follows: TGTGCCAGCAGCACCCGGGACAGAGGGGGCTACACCTTC. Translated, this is CASSTRDRGGYTF.